The 13 T cell receptor beta chains reported below all come from one sample, sequenced in a study of blood T cell repertoires in COVID-19. Only in-frame clones appear in the TCRdb table, and some are missing; sequencing was by immunoSEQ multiplex PCR. Of around 120,000 clones listed, 65% to 90% are singletons. Sequencing was performed on peripheral blood. The origin of the receptors is a man older than 75 with acute or convalescent COVID-19.

V is TRBV6-6 and J is TRBJ1-2, with 7 positions matching TRBD1. Germline lookup yields CDR1 MNHNY and CDR2 SVGAGI (reference sequence). The CDR3 spans 14 residues. The J segment lost 6 bases and the V segment lost 4 bases, leaving 8 bases of the junction unmatched. The chain's CDR3 is CASSSDRELNGYTF. CDR3 DNA: TGTGCCAGCAGTTCCGACAGGGAATTGAATGGCTACACCTTC.

The chain uses TRBV24-1 and TRBJ2-3; the D gene is possibly TRBD2 (6 bases). Germline V CDR1 and CDR2: KGHDR, SFDVKD. V dropped 6 bases and J dropped 2 bases, with 11 bases sitting between them. The CDR3 contains 14 residues. The CDR3 sequence is CATSIGGNTDTQYF. CDR3 bases: TGTGCCACCAGTATCGGCGGGAACACAGATACGCAGTATTTT.

This chain connects TRBV4-1 to TRBJ1-2, with 9 bases that match TRBD1. Germline CDR1 MGHRA, CDR2 YSYEKL. This CDR3 comprises 15 residues. Losses at the gene ends were 1 base for V and 5 bases for J; bases not matched to a gene: 5. The CDR3 coding sequence is TGCGCCAGCAGCCAAGCTTGGGACAGGGATTATGGCTACACCTTC. Translation gives CASSQAWDRDYGYTF.

The chain combines TRBV6-5 with TRBJ1-2; no firm D call. Germline CDR1 and CDR2: MNHEY and SVGAGI. V gave up 6 bases and J gave up 4 bases, with 15 bases separating them. The CDR3 has 14 residues. The CDR3 loop reads CASRPPQEFYGYTF. The CDR3 DNA follows: TGTGCCAGCAGACCCCCCCAGGAATTCTATGGCTACACCTTC.

The J gene is TRBJ1-5, the V gene TRBV27, with unresolved D. The CDR3 sequence is 15 residues long. CDR1 MNHEY and CDR2 SMNVEV come from the germline V gene (reference sequence). Trimming shortened V by 2 bases and J by 3 bases, and 11 bases separated the two germline ends. The CDR3, as DNA: TGTGCCAGCAGTTTAGGGAGGGCGTTCAATCAGCCCCAGCATTTT. Residues: CASSLGRAFNQPQHF.

The chain combines TRBV6-1 with TRBJ1-2; D call uncertain. There are 17 residues in the CDR3. Germline V CDR1 and CDR2: MNHNS, SASEGT. V was shortened by 1 base and J by 5 bases, with 20 bases between the two germline ends. The CDR3 spells CASSEGAGLSAGYGYTF. As DNA, the CDR3 is TGTGCCAGCAGTGAAGGGGCAGGCCTGTCGGCTGGGTATGGCTACACCTTC.

This clone turned up a few times. The V gene is TRBV28, the J gene TRBJ2-7, with D unclear. Germline CDR1 MDHEN, CDR2 SYDVKM. Trimming took off 6 bases at V and 2 bases at J, with 8 bases between the two ends. The CDR3 has 12 amino acids. CDR3: CASRRKTYEQYF. The DNA for the CDR3 is TGTGCCAGCAGGCGAAAGACCTACGAGCAGTACTTC.

V usage is TRBV4-1 and J usage is TRBJ1-2; D not resolved. CDR3 length: 16 residues. From germline, CDR1 is MGHRA and CDR2 YSYEKL. Trimming removed 1 base at V and 0 bases at J, with 12 bases between. Here the CDR3 DNA reads TGCGCCAGCAGCCAAGGGGCCGGGAAAACTAACTATGGCTACACCTTC. It yields the protein CASSQGAGKTNYGYTF.

The chain employs TRBV27 and TRBJ1-5; possibly TRBD1 for D (5 bases). The germline CDR1 and CDR2 sequences are MNHEY and SMNVEV (reference sequence). The V gene lost 6 bases and the J gene lost 0 bases, with 12 bases spanning the gap. The CDR3 sequence is 15 residues long. DNA for the CDR3: TGTGCCAGCAGACGGACATACGATAGCAATCAGCCCCAGCATTTT. Its translation is CASRRTYDSNQPQHF.

This rearrangement joins TRBV10-3 to TRBJ1-6; weak D call: TRBD1 (6 bases). Trimming shortened V by 4 bases and J by 10 bases, and 11 bases separated the two germline ends. This CDR3 contains 13 residues. Germline V CDR1 and CDR2: ENHRY, SYGVKD. Here the CDR3 reads CAISGQGRSPLHF. The CDR3 DNA reads as TGTGCCATCAGTGGGCAGGGGCGGTCACCCCTCCACTTT.

The chain combines TRBV7-8 with TRBJ1-2, with 11 bases aligning to TRBD1. This CDR3 is 15 amino acids long. CDR1 is SGHVS and CDR2 is FQNEAQ in the germline V gene. Trimming removed 3 bases from V and 8 bases from J; junction bases left unmatched: 8. For the CDR3, the DNA is TGTGCCAGCAGCTTGGCCGGGACAGGGGGGGAGGGCTACACCTTC. Translating gives CASSLAGTGGEGYTF.

The chain recombines TRBV11-2 with TRBJ1-2, with 7 positions matching TRBD1. The CDR3 spans 13 residues. The germline V gene has CDR1 SGHAT and CDR2 FQNNGV. The trim removed 5 bases at V and 7 bases at J, leaving 7 bases unmatched. CDR3 residues: CASSVDRWGGYTF. DNA for the CDR3: TGTGCCAGCAGCGTGGACAGGTGGGGTGGCTACACCTTC.

The chain couples TRBV11-3 to TRBJ2-3; 9 nucleotides align to TRBD2. This CDR3 has 15 residues. The V gene end was trimmed by 1 base and the J gene end by 8 bases; junction bases not matched to a gene: 7. Germline V gives CDR1 SGHNT, CDR2 YENEEA. This CDR3 reads CASSLGASGESTQYF. Here the CDR3 DNA reads TGTGCCAGCAGCTTAGGTGCTAGCGGGGAGAGTACGCAGTATTTT.